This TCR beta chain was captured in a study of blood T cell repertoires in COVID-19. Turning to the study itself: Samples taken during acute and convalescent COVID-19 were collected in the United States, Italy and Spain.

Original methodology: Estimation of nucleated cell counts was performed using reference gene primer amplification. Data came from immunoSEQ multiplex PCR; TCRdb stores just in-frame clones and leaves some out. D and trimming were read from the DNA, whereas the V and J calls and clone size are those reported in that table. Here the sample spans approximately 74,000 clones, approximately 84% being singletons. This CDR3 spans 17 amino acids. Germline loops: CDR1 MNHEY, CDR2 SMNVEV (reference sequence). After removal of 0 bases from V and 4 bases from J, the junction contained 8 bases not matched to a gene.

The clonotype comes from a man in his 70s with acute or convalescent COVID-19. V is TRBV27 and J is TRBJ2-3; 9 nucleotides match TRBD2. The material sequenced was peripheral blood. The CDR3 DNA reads TGTGCCAGCAGTTTATCGGGGGGCGGGAGGGCCGCAGATACGCAGTATTTT. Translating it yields CASSLSGGGRAADTQYF.